The 15 T cell receptor beta chains below all came from one sample that was sequenced in a study of memory CD4+ T cells and cytomegalovirus serostatus. Repertoires were generated with immunoSEQ multiplex PCR, while TCRdb's copy carries only in-frame clones and drops some. The data show approximately 46,000 clones, with around four fifths seen just once and just over 0.6% held by the top ten. The sort gate was single viable CD3+CD4+CD8-CD45RO+ cells for memory CD4+ T cells. The sample comprised memory CD4+ T cells from blood. The receptor source for this set is an adult in good health and CMV-seronegative.

This clone was detected a few times. The genes are TRBV11-2 and TRBJ2-3; TRBD2 aligns across 9 bases. The V gene's germline CDR1 is SGHAT and CDR2 FQNNGV. Trimming took 4 bases from V and 6 from J; bases not matched to a gene: 11. The CDR3 is made up of 16 amino acids. As DNA, the CDR3 is TGTGCCAGCAGCTATATAGCGGGGGTGGCGTCTGATACGCAGTATTTT. This codes for CASSYIAGVASDTQYF.

The chain is built from TRBV5-1 and TRBJ2-7, with D possibly matching TRBD1 (5 bases). There are 14 residues in the CDR3. Trimming cost V 2 bases and J 1 base, with 10 bases left between them. Looked up from germline, CDR1 is SGHRS and CDR2 is YFSETQ. The CDR3 sequence: CASSFQGGSYEQYF. CDR3 nucleotides: TGCGCCAGCAGCTTCCAGGGCGGATCCTACGAGCAGTACTTC.

The J gene is TRBJ1-1, the V gene TRBV27; possible D gene TRBD1, 6 bases. The CDR3 extends over 15 amino acids. Germline V gives CDR1 MNHEY, CDR2 SMNVEV (reference sequence). Trimming removed 3 bases at V and 2 bases at J, with 13 bases between. The CDR3 DNA reads as TGTGCCAGCAGTTTCCCCGGGGGGCCTAACACTGAAGCTTTCTTT. It encodes CASSFPGGPNTEAFF.

The J gene is TRBJ1-2, the V gene TRBV5-4, with a possible D match to TRBD1 (5 bases). The V and J ends lost 0 bases and 4 bases respectively, with 7 bases between them. The length of the CDR3 is 13 residues. Germline V lookup: CDR1 SGHNT, CDR2 YYREEE (reference sequence). The DNA for the CDR3 is TGTGCCAGCAGCTTGGGGGGCACCTATGGCTACACCTTC. Its translation is CASSLGGTYGYTF.

This chain uses TRBV6-5 with TRBJ2-3; D gene unclear. Trimming took off 2 bases at V and 0 bases at J, with 6 bases between the two ends. The CDR3 has 14 amino acids. The germline CDR1 and CDR2 sequences are MNHEY and SVGAGI. The CDR3 reads CASSYGASTDTQYF. CDR3 nucleotides: TGTGCCAGCAGTTACGGTGCGAGCACAGATACGCAGTATTTT.

The genes are TRBV5-1 and TRBJ1-2; D is undetermined. The V gene's germline CDR1 is SGHRS and CDR2 YFSETQ. The V and J ends lost 0 bases and 7 bases respectively, with 13 bases between them. CDR3 length equals 14 residues. The CDR3 DNA sequence: TGCGCCAGCAGCTTGGCGGTAGGAGGGTCTGGCTACACCTTC. It encodes CASSLAVGGSGYTF.

The V call is TRBV7-3, the J call TRBJ2-7; D might be TRBD1 (5 bases). In germline, CDR1 is SGHTA, CDR2 FQGTGA. V shed 2 bases and J shed 6 bases, with 14 bases lying between them. The CDR3 runs 14 residues. CDR3 region: CASSLSTQTGEQYF. The CDR3 DNA sequence: TGTGCCAGCAGCTTATCCACGCAAACAGGCGAGCAGTACTTC.

The chain recombines TRBV5-4 with TRBJ1-1, with D uncertain. The CDR3 is 12 amino acids. Per germline, CDR1 SGHNT and CDR2 YYREEE (reference sequence). V lost 2 bases and J 3 bases, leaving 5 bases between the germline ends. The CDR3 nucleotides are TGTGCCAGCAGCTTTGGGGACACTGAAGCTTTCTTT. Its translation: CASSFGDTEAFF.

The chain combines TRBV6-4 with TRBJ1-5, with TRBD1 as a possible D gene (5 bases). CDR1 MRHNA and CDR2 SNTAGT come from the germline V gene. V lost 7 bases to trimming and J lost 5 bases, with 21 bases between them. The CDR3 has 16 amino acids. CDR3 protein: CASTDRTPRPYQPQHF. For the CDR3, the DNA is TGTGCCAGCACCGACAGAACTCCCCGTCCATATCAGCCCCAGCATTTT.

V and J are TRBV30 and TRBJ1-6, with TRBD1 identical over 7 bases. This CDR3 has 13 amino acids. V dropped 8 bases and J dropped 8; count of bases not matched to a gene: 9. Germline V gene lookup returns CDR1 GTSNPN and CDR2 SVGIG (reference sequence). CDR3 sequence reads: CATSGTDHSPLHF. The CDR3 DNA is TGTGCCACCTCCGGGACAGATCATTCACCCCTCCACTTT.

The chain recombines TRBV4-1 with TRBJ2-1, with 10 bases that match TRBD2. Germline V gene lookup returns CDR1 MGHRA and CDR2 YSYEKL. This CDR3 comprises 17 residues. Unmatched junction bases numbered 6, after V lost 4 bases and J lost 0 bases. CDR3 DNA: TGCGCCAGCAGCCGCGGACTAGCGGTAAGCTCCTACAATGAGCAGTTCTTC. As protein: CASSRGLAVSSYNEQFF.

The chain's CDR3 is CASSSTGAGTEAFF. CDR3 DNA sequence: TGTGCCAGCAGCAGTACAGGGGCGGGCACTGAAGCTTTCTTT. This chain uses TRBV7-2 with TRBJ1-1, with 7 bases aligning to TRBD1. Unmatched junction bases numbered 7, after V lost 5 bases and J lost 4 bases. CDR1 SGHTA and CDR2 FQGNSA come from the germline V gene. CDR3 length equals 14 residues.

This chain links TRBV5-1 with TRBJ1-4; D gene ambiguous. Germline CDR1 and CDR2: SGHRS and YFSETQ. CDR3 length: 16 amino acids. V was pared by 0 bases and J by 7 bases, with 16 bases between. CDR3 sequence (DNA): TGCGCCAGCAGCTTGGTCGGCGCCCGAGGGAGTGAAAAACTGTTTTTT. It translates to CASSLVGARGSEKLFF.

V gene TRBV29-1 combines with J gene TRBJ2-3; tentative D call: TRBD1 (6 bases). The CDR3 sequence is 12 residues long. Germline V gene lookup returns CDR1 SQVTM and CDR2 ANQGSEA. The germline V and J ends were trimmed by 5 bases and 1 base, with 7 bases remaining between them. The CDR3 protein is CSVRQGTDTQYF. In DNA, the CDR3 is TGCAGCGTTAGACAGGGCACAGATACGCAGTATTTT.

The rearrangement links TRBV18 to TRBJ1-3, with a tentative D call TRBD1 (6 bases). The V gene lost 0 bases and the J gene lost 3 bases, with 9 bases spanning the gap. Per the germline V gene, CDR1 is KGHSH and CDR2 is LQKENI. The CDR3 covers 15 residues. The CDR3 spells CASSPPGGFGNTIYF. CDR3 nucleotide sequence: TGTGCCAGCTCACCACCGGGGGGCTTTGGAAACACCATATATTTT.